This TCR beta chain appears in the sequencing data of a study of T cell changes during pregnancy in multiple sclerosis. Assay: immunoSEQ multiplex PCR; the TCRdb copy retains only in-frame clones and omits some. The sample holds 75,000 to 95,000 clones, 92% seen once. This TCR was sampled from a female donor with multiple sclerosis, enrolled in a pregnancy study. The source material was peripheral blood, sampled in the first trimester of pregnancy.

The CDR3 nucleotides are TGTGCCAGCAGTCCACTAGCGGGAGGGCCTTTTGAGCAGTTCTTC. Translated, it gives CASSPLAGGPFEQFF. J is TRBJ2-1 and V is TRBV6-5; 13 bases match TRBD2. The CDR3 sequence is 15 residues long. V gave up 5 bases and J gave up 9 bases; unmatched junction bases: 7. Germline CDR1 reads MNHEY; CDR2 reads SVGAGI.